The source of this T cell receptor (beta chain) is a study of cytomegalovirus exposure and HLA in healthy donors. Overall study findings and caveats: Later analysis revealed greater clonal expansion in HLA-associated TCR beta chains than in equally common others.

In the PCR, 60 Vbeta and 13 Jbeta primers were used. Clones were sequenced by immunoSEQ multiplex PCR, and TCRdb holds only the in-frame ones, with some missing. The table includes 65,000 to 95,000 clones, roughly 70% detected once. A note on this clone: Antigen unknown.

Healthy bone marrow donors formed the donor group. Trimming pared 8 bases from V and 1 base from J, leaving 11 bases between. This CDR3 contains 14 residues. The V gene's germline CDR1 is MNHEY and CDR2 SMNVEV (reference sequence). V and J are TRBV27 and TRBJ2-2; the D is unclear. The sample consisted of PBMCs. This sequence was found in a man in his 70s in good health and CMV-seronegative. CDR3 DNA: TGTGCCAGCTCGGAACGGAGGAACACCGGGGAGCTGTTTTTT. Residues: CASSERRNTGELFF.